This T cell receptor (beta chain) was identified in a study of blood T cell repertoires in COVID-19 (dated by TCRdb to 2018 to 2021). Notes on the research overall: Samples from collaborators originated in the United States, Italy and Spain and spanned both the acute and convalescent phases of COVID-19. The material from the prospective study consisted of cDNA or gDNA derived from T cells, B-cell-depleted T cells, or PBMCs. Subjects who had been exposed to COVID-19, were actively infected with it, or had recovered from it provided the deeply sampled blood TCRbeta repertoires that made up the dataset. A freely available public database, intended as a resource for researchers studying the immune response to SARS-CoV-2, is where the repertoires were released. The samples were drawn from two sources: the first 160 participants of the ongoing ImmuneRACE study, and over 1,000 subjects contributed by 6 global collaborators. A de-identified subject ID, COVID-19 status, age in years and sex were almost always included in the sample metadata. Where available, HLA class I and class II types were obtained from metadata supplied by the sample provider rather than from assay-based typing. Overall study outcomes, separate from this receptor: How much clinical and demographic metadata was included differed by source and by participant, and the metadata was provided uncurated.

The immunoSEQ Assay, a bias-controlled multiplex PCR, was used to amplify TCRbeta CDR3 regions from genomic DNA. As for the original processing: Nucleated cell counts per sample were estimated from amplification of reference gene primers within the assay. To quantify the absolute abundance of each unique TCRbeta CDR3 rearrangement, sequence reads were collapsed and filtered. For each sample, productive Simpson clonality was calculated by taking the square root of Simpson's diversity index across productive rearrangements. In its TCRdb copy, this immuneACCESS table keeps in-frame sequences only and misses some clones. Where compared with another copy, unresolved V genes explain less than half of these, and the others have no known cause. V and J calls and clone size are given by that table; D and trimming were obtained from the DNA. This sample holds 85,000 or so clones; more than 90% were observed only once. The ten largest account for about 4.5% of the sample.

The collaborating institutions used their own protocols to collect whole blood in K2EDTA tubes. For TCRbeta analysis, collaborator samples were shipped as frozen whole blood, as isolated PBMCs, or as DNA extracted from either sample type. As regards this clone: What this receptor recognizes is not known. No base qualities exist here, and no much larger clone lies one base off it.

This clonotype was obtained from a human donor with active COVID-19. The donor label of this sample is uncertain. Sequenced sample: peripheral blood.

The nucleotide sequence is given as TGTGCCAGCAGCTTACTCAGGGTTGGGGCTCGGGAGACCCAGTACTTC. This translates into CASSLLRVGARETQYF. Recombination connected TRBV7-8 to TRBJ2-5, with TRBD1 tentatively as D gene (5 bases match). The junction carries 18 bases between V and J, which are trimmed by 2 bases and 5 bases respectively. In the germline V gene, CDR1 corresponds to SGHVS and CDR2 to FQNEAQ. From the cysteine through the phenylalanine, the CDR3 covers 16 amino acids. The sequence is cut down to CDR3 DNA, 48 bases in frame from base 1.